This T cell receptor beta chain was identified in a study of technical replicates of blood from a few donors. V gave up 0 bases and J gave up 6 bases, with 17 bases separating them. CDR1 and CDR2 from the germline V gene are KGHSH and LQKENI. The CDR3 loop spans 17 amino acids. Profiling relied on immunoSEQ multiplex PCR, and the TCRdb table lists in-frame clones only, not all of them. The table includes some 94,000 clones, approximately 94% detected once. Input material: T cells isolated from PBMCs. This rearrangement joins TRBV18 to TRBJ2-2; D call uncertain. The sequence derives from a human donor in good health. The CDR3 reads CASSPPSGEVHPGELFF. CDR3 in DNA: TGTGCCAGCTCACCACCGTCGGGTGAGGTTCATCCCGGGGAGCTGTTTTTT.